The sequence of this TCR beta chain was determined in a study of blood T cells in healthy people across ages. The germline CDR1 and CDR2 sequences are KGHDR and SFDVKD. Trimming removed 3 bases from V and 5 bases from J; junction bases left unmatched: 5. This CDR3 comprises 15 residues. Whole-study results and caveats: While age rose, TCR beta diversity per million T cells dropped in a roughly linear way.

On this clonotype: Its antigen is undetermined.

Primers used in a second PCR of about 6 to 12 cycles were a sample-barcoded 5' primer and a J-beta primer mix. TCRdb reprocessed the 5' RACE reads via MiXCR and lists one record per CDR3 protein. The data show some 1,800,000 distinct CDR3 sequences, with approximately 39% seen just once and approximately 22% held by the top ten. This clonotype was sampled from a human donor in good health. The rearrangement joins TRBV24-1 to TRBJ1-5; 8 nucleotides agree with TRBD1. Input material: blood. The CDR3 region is CATSDAGGDHQPQHF. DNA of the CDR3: TGTGCCACCAGTGATGCAGGGGGCGACCATCAGCCCCAGCATTTT.